Listed here are 27 T cell receptor beta chains from one sample, sequenced in a study of cytomegalovirus exposure and HLA in healthy donors. The PCR made use of 60 Vbeta and 13 Jbeta primers. Assay used: immunoSEQ multiplex PCR; TCRdb lists only in-frame clones, some missing. The sample lists around 190,000 clones, 79% occurring once. Sequenced input: PBMCs. These receptor sequences come from a woman aged 40 to 55 in good health and CMV-seronegative.

The chain joins TRBV15 to TRBJ1-5; TRBD1 matches 10 bases. The trim removed 7 bases at V and 5 bases at J, leaving 8 bases unmatched. The germline gives CDR1 LNHNV, CDR2 YYDKDF (reference sequence). The CDR3 is 15 residues long. The CDR3 DNA reads TGTGCCACCACCGGGACAGGGGCCCTCTATCAGCCCCAGCATTTT. Translated: CATTGTGALYQPQHF.

This chain connects TRBV7-2 to TRBJ2-7; D perhaps matches TRBD2 (5 bases). With 0 bases removed from V and 6 bases from J, the gap between germline ends came to 21 bases. This CDR3 spans 17 amino acids. Per the germline V gene, CDR1 is SGHTA and CDR2 is FQGNSA. This CDR3 is CASSLALSGKTAGEQYF. The CDR3 coding sequence is TGTGCCAGCAGCTTAGCGCTGAGCGGCAAAACGGCCGGCGAGCAGTACTTC. The entire variable domain, with the rest obtained from reference TRBV7-2 and TRBJ2-7, is as follows: GAGVSQSPSNKVTEKGKDVELRCDPISGHTALYWYRQSLGQGLEFLIYFQGNSAPDKSGLPSDRFSAERTGGSVSTLTIQRTQQEDSAVYLCASSLALSGKTAGEQYFGPGTRLTVT.

The genes are TRBV5-1 and TRBJ1-2; D uncertain. The CDR3 is 15 amino acids. Germline CDR1 and CDR2: SGHRS and YFSETQ. Trimming took off 0 bases at V and 4 bases at J, with 13 bases between the two ends. For the CDR3, the DNA is TGCGCCAGCAGCTTGGGGGCACAACCTACCTATGGCTACACCTTC. Its translation is CASSLGAQPTYGYTF.

This rearrangement joins TRBV6-5 to TRBJ1-1; D gene ambiguous. Germline-derived CDR1 and CDR2 are MNHEY and SVGAGI. The CDR3 runs 14 residues. Trimming took 2 bases from V and 0 from J, leaving 7 bases between them. This chain's CDR3 is CASSYRRLNTEAFF. In nucleotides, the CDR3 is TGTGCCAGCAGTTACCGCCGGTTGAACACTGAAGCTTTCTTT.

This chain connects TRBV28 to TRBJ2-5, with D perhaps TRBD2 (5 bases). CDR3 length equals 13 residues. Germline values: CDR1 MDHEN, CDR2 SYDVKM. V was clipped by 5 bases and J by 5 bases, with 12 bases between them. Here the CDR3 reads CASSPGSGETQYF. The CDR3 coding sequence is TGTGCCAGCAGTCCGGGATCTGGCGAGACCCAGTACTTC.

V gene TRBV25-1 combines with J gene TRBJ2-1; a possible D gene is TRBD1 (6 bases). The V gene's germline CDR1 is MGHDK and CDR2 SYGVNS. The CDR3 has 16 amino acids. The ends were cut back, 5 bases at V and 7 bases at J, with 21 bases in the middle. The CDR3 DNA sequence: TGTGCCAGCAGTCGATTTGGGGGCGCAGGGTTAAATGAGCAGTTCTTC. It translates to CASSRFGGAGLNEQFF.

The J gene is TRBJ1-1, the V gene TRBV6-5; D ambiguous. The germline gives CDR1 MNHEY, CDR2 SVGAGI. This CDR3 contains 13 residues. The V and J ends lost 2 bases and 6 bases respectively, with 10 bases between them. CDR3 amino acids: CASSYGLIAEAFF. CDR3 nucleotides: TGTGCCAGCAGTTACGGGCTGATAGCTGAAGCTTTCTTT.

The chain uses TRBV4-1 and TRBJ2-5; D unresolved. The CDR3 has 14 amino acids. Germline CDR1 reads MGHRA; CDR2 reads YSYEKL. V was shortened by 2 bases and J by 7 bases, with 14 bases between the two germline ends. CDR3 in amino acids: CASSQKVELGTQYF. CDR3 in DNA: TGCGCCAGCAGCCAAAAAGTTGAGCTCGGGACCCAGTACTTC.

This clone was observed a handful of times. This chain connects TRBV5-1 to TRBJ2-1, with D perhaps TRBD1 (6 bases). The ends were cut back, 0 bases at V and 4 bases at J, with 11 bases in the middle. CDR3 length equals 15 residues. CDR1 and CDR2 from the germline V gene are SGHRS and YFSETQ. DNA of the CDR3: TGCGCCAGCAGCTTGGACAGGGCTGGGTACAATGAGCAGTTCTTC. It encodes CASSLDRAGYNEQFF.

This rearrangement joins TRBV7-8 to TRBJ1-2; D is unresolved. This CDR3 has 13 amino acids. CDR1 is SGHVS and CDR2 is FQNEAQ in the germline V gene. V dropped 4 bases and J dropped 2 bases, with 8 bases sitting between them. CDR3 protein: CASSSTGNYGYTF. In nucleotides, the CDR3 is TGTGCCAGCAGCTCGACTGGGAACTATGGCTACACCTTC.

This clone was observed a handful of times. The chain is built from TRBV9 and TRBJ2-1; 13 positions agree with TRBD2. The CDR3 is made up of 16 amino acids. Germline V gene data show CDR1 as SGDLS and CDR2 as YYNGEE. J gave up 8 bases and V 4 bases, and 9 bases lay outside the gene matches. In DNA form, the CDR3 reads TGTGCCAGCAGCTTCCCCGGACTAGCGGGAGCCCATGAGCAGTTCTTC. Translated, it gives CASSFPGLAGAHEQFF.

This clone was seen once. In DNA, the CDR3 is TGTGCCAGCAGTGAATATACAGGGGCGCTTGAGCAGTTCTTC. Its translation: CASSEYTGALEQFF. J is TRBJ2-1 and V is TRBV25-1, with 7 positions matching TRBD1. The junction had 5 bases not matched to a gene; V was cut back by 0 bases and J by 9 bases. Looked up from germline, CDR1 is MGHDK and CDR2 is SYGVNS. This CDR3 comprises 14 residues. Looking up the rest from reference TRBV25-1 and TRBJ2-1 gives the full variable domain: EADIYQTPRYLVIGTGKKITLECSQTMGHDKMYWYQQDPGMELHLIHYSYGVNSTEKGDLSSESTVSRIRTEHFPLTLESARPSHTSQYLCASSEYTGALEQFFGPGTRLTVL.

The CDR3 bases are TGTGCCATCAAGGGACTAGCGGCCTACAATGAGCAGTTCTTC. It encodes CAIKGLAAYNEQFF. This chain links TRBV10-3 with TRBJ2-1; 11 bases fit TRBD2. In germline, CDR1 is ENHRY, CDR2 SYGVKD. This CDR3 is built from 14 residues. Unmatched junction bases numbered 1, after V lost 7 bases and J lost 2 bases.

The chain recombines TRBV19 with TRBJ1-5, with TRBD1 as a possible D gene (5 bases). Germline V gives CDR1 LNHDA, CDR2 SQIVND (reference sequence). V shed 3 bases and J shed 4 bases, with 10 bases lying between them. The CDR3 totals 14 residues. The CDR3 loop is CASSMNGGNQPQHF. The CDR3 coding sequence is TGTGCCAGTAGTATGAATGGGGGGAATCAGCCCCAGCATTTT. The whole variable domain, remainder taken from reference TRBV19 and TRBJ1-5, is DGGITQSPKYLFRKEGQNVTLSCEQNLNHDAMYWYRQDPGQGLRLIYYSQIVNDFQKGDIAEGYSVSREKKESFPLTVTSAQKNPTAFYLCASSMNGGNQPQHFGDGTRLSIL.

Here the CDR3 DNA reads TGTGCCAGCAGCGCGTCGCTCGAGTCAGGGGTCGAGCAGTACTTC. This sequence encodes CASSASLESGVEQYF. The rearrangement uses TRBV13 and TRBJ2-7; possibly TRBD1 for D (6 bases). V lost 5 bases, J lost 6 bases, and 20 bases lay in between. This CDR3 contains 15 residues. The germline V gene has CDR1 PRHDT and CDR2 FYEKMQ (reference sequence).

This clone was seen a handful of times. The chain is built from TRBV27 and TRBJ2-1; the D gene is possibly TRBD1 (5 bases). V was cut by 8 bases and J by 4 bases, with 9 bases left in between. CDR1 is MNHEY and CDR2 is SMNVEV in the germline V gene (reference sequence). The CDR3 runs 12 residues. The CDR3 DNA reads as TGTGCCAGCCGGACACTTTACAATGAGCAGTTCTTC. Encoded protein: CASRTLYNEQFF.

This clone was seen just once. Other nucleotide sequences from this sample produce the same CDR3. The J gene is TRBJ2-3, the V gene TRBV7-2, with 7 bases fitting TRBD2. V lost 1 base, J lost 2 bases, and 6 bases stayed unmatched. This CDR3 has 16 amino acids. Germline lookup yields CDR1 SGHTA and CDR2 FQGNSA. CDR3 amino acids: CASSLDRAGSTDTQYF. CDR3 DNA sequence: TGTGCCAGCAGCTTAGATCGAGCGGGATCCACAGATACGCAGTATTTT.

The rearrangement links TRBV2 to TRBJ2-2, with unresolved D. The V end lost 11 bases, the J end lost 0 bases, and 13 bases lay between the germline ends. This CDR3 is 14 amino acids long. Per germline, CDR1 SNHLY and CDR2 FYNNEI. CDR3 nucleotides: TGTGCCTGTACTCAGGTTCCGAACACCGGGGAGCTGTTTTTT. Residues: CACTQVPNTGELFF.

The chain carries TRBV5-1 and TRBJ2-1; D might be TRBD2 (5 bases). The germline V and J ends were trimmed by 3 bases and 6 bases, with 10 bases remaining between them. This CDR3 has 13 amino acids. CDR1 is SGHRS and CDR2 is YFSETQ in the germline V gene. CDR3 in DNA: TGCGCCAGCAGCTCCCTCGGGGTCAATGAGCAGTTCTTC. This encodes CASSSLGVNEQFF.

The chain is built from TRBV5-4 and TRBJ2-5, with 13 bases aligning to TRBD2. The J call is doubtful: the DNA matches TRBJ2-7 better. CDR3 length: 15 residues. The germline V gene has CDR1 SGHNT and CDR2 YYREEE (reference sequence). The CDR3 spells CASSPRTSGRNEQYF. The DNA of the CDR3 is TGTGCCAGCAGCCCCCGGACTAGCGGGAGAAACGAGCAGTACTTC.

This clone was counted a single time. V is TRBV9 and J is TRBJ2-5, with D perhaps matching TRBD1 (8 bases). Near its end, the DNA agrees better with TRBJ2-7, so the J call may be wrong. Germline values: CDR1 SGDLS, CDR2 YYNGEE. The CDR3 runs to 15 residues. CDR3 sequence reads: CASSVGGTGSYEQYF. CDR3 coding DNA: TGTGCCAGCAGCGTGGGGGGGACAGGCTCCTACGAGCAGTACTTC.

The rearrangement uses TRBV7-2 and TRBJ1-3; tentatively, D is TRBD1 (5 bases). Between the trimmed V and J ends, which lost 8 bases and 0 bases, there was a span of 14 bases. Germline V gene lookup returns CDR1 SGHTA and CDR2 FQGNSA. The CDR3 is made up of 15 amino acids. DNA for the CDR3: TGTGCCAGCGCCTGGGACTGGAGCTCTGGAAACACCATATATTTT. Residues: CASAWDWSSGNTIYF.

The rearrangement links TRBV9 to TRBJ1-1, with TRBD1 as a possible D gene (5 bases). The germline gives CDR1 SGDLS, CDR2 YYNGEE. The CDR3 has 16 residues. V was pared by 0 bases and J by 5 bases, with 17 bases between. CDR3 in DNA: TGTGCCAGCAGCGTAGAGGGGCGACACCGGTGGACTGAAGCTTTCTTT. Amino acid sequence: CASSVEGRHRWTEAFF.

The rearrangement links TRBV6-1 to TRBJ1-5; 7 bases are a match to TRBD1. The CDR3 contains 15 residues. V was pared by 4 bases and J by 3 bases, with 6 bases of the junction left unmatched. Per germline, CDR1 MNHNS and CDR2 SASEGT. The DNA of the CDR3 is TGTGCCAGCAGTGGTTTGGGACAGTACAATCAGCCCCAGCATTTT. Amino acids: CASSGLGQYNQPQHF.

V usage is TRBV15 and J usage is TRBJ1-6; D is unclear. V lost 1 base to trimming and J lost 9 bases, with 7 bases between them. Germline V CDR1 and CDR2: LNHNV, YYDKDF (reference sequence). The CDR3 has 13 residues. In nucleotides, the CDR3 is TGTGCCACCAGCAGAGGGAGAGGTTCACCCCTCCACTTT. Translated: CATSRGRGSPLHF. Combining the CDR3 with reference TRBV15 and TRBJ1-6 gives the whole variable domain DAMVIQNPRYQVTQFGKPVTLSCSQTLNHNVMYWYQQKSSQAPKLLFHYYDKDFNNEADTPDNFQSRRPNTSFCFLDIRSPGLGDTAMYLCATSRGRGSPLHFGNGTRLTVT.

This clone was counted only a few times. The rearrangement links TRBV6-1 to TRBJ1-1; 7 nucleotides agree with TRBD1. The V gene's germline CDR1 is MNHNS and CDR2 SASEGT. The J segment lost 0 bases and the V segment lost 6 bases, leaving 4 bases of the junction unmatched. The CDR3 runs 14 residues. Written as DNA, the CDR3 is TGTGCCAGCAGACAGGGGACCATGAACACTGAAGCTTTCTTT. Its protein is CASRQGTMNTEAFF.

CDR3 bases: TGTGCCAGCAGCTTTAGAATAGCGGGTAACAATGAGCAGTTCTTC. Protein sequence: CASSFRIAGNNEQFF. The genes are TRBV7-8 and TRBJ2-1; 7 nucleotides match TRBD2. Unmatched junction bases numbered 7, after V lost 3 bases and J lost 5 bases. Germline assignment: CDR1 SGHVS and CDR2 FQNEAQ. The CDR3 sequence is 15 residues long.